The 23 T cell receptor beta chains reported below all come from one sample, sequenced in a study of blood T cell repertoires in COVID-19. The protocol was immunoSEQ multiplex PCR, while the TCRdb copy is restricted to in-frame clones and leaves out a portion. The data hold a few hundred thousand clones, with roughly 84% observed a single time. The sample consisted of PBMCs or T cells enriched from blood (not recorded which). These receptors all stem from a woman aged 25 to 39 who had recovered from COVID-19.

Worth noting for this clone: This sample includes further DNA sequences coding for the same CDR3. This chain links TRBV18 with TRBJ1-6, with a possible D match to TRBD1 (5 bases). The V and J ends lost 3 bases and 9 bases respectively, with 12 bases between them. This CDR3 has 14 amino acids. From germline, CDR1 is KGHSH and CDR2 LQKENI. CDR3: CASSPSQGGSPLHF. The CDR3 DNA follows: TGTGCCAGCTCACCGAGCCAGGGAGGTTCACCCCTCCACTTT. The entire variable domain, with the rest obtained from reference TRBV18 and TRBJ1-6, is as follows: NAGVMQNPRHLVRRRGQEARLRCSPMKGHSHVYWYRQLPEEGLKFMVYLQKENIIDESGMPKERFSAEFPKEGPSILRIQQVVRGDSAAYFCASSPSQGGSPLHFGNGTRLTVT.

The V gene is TRBV6-5, the J gene TRBJ2-7, with 11 bases aligning to TRBD1. Germline loops: CDR1 MNHEY, CDR2 SVGAGI. Trimming at V came to 2 bases and at J to 4 bases, leaving 4 bases not matched to a gene. The CDR3 consists of 15 residues. DNA of the CDR3: TGTGCCAGCAGTTACGGGACAGGGGGTTTTTACGAGCAGTACTTC. Encoded protein: CASSYGTGGFYEQYF.

This clone came up many times. The V gene is TRBV19, the J gene TRBJ2-2; D not certain. This CDR3 region has 14 residues. V was cut by 9 bases and J by 0 bases, with 11 bases left in between. Germline CDR1 is LNHDA and CDR2 is SQIVND (reference sequence). CDR3: CASSAAPNTGELFF. CDR3 bases: TGTGCCAGCAGTGCGGCCCCGAACACCGGGGAGCTGTTTTTT.

The V gene is TRBV5-1, the J gene TRBJ1-1; D might be TRBD1 (5 bases). V was trimmed by 0 bases and J by 0 bases, leaving 15 bases between them. The CDR3 spans 17 residues. Germline V gives CDR1 SGHRS, CDR2 YFSETQ. CDR3 amino acids: CASSLALRGNMNTEAFF. CDR3 nucleotide sequence: TGCGCCAGCAGCTTGGCCCTACGGGGGAACATGAACACTGAAGCTTTCTTT.

Points on this clone: It is unclear where the CDR3 begins or ends on the DNA, so no DNA is shown, and the CDR3 is as TCRdb lists it. The chain employs TRBV10-3 and TRBJ1-1; TRBD1, the table's D call, was not compared with the DNA. Germline CDR1 and CDR2: ENHRY and SYGVKD. Ends included, the CDR3 has 17 residues. Here the CDR3 reads CAISTSGQGATGTEAFF.

The CDR3 DNA sequence: TGTGCCAGCAGCCAATTTACCTCCAGGGGGGCAGGATCCGGGGAGCTGTTTTTT. Translation: CASSQFTSRGAGSGELFF. J is TRBJ2-2 and V is TRBV7-9; TRBD1 is a possible D gene (7 bases). CDR1 SEHNR and CDR2 FQNEAQ come from the germline V gene (reference sequence). V lost 5 bases to trimming and J lost 6 bases, with 25 bases between them. The CDR3 totals 18 residues. The whole variable domain, remainder taken from reference TRBV7-9 and TRBJ2-2, is DTGVSQNPRHKITKRGQNVTFRCDPISEHNRLYWYRQTLGQGPEFLTYFQNEAQLEKSRLLSDRFSAERPKGSFSTLEIQRTEQGDSAMYLCASSQFTSRGAGSGELFFGEGSRLTVL.

This chain links TRBV5-1 with TRBJ1-2, with D unresolved. CDR3 length equals 12 residues. Germline V CDR1 and CDR2: SGHRS, YFSETQ. V lost 5 bases and J 4 bases, leaving 9 bases between the germline ends. The CDR3 spells CASSEYFYGYTF. CDR3 nucleotides: TGCGCCAGCAGTGAGTACTTCTATGGCTACACCTTC.

The V and J genes are TRBV18 and TRBJ2-7; TRBD1 might be the D (6 bases). V was cut by 8 bases and J by 2 bases, with 28 bases left in between. Germline CDR1 KGHSH, CDR2 LQKENI. CDR3 length equals 18 residues. The CDR3 DNA reads as TGTGCCAGCACCACAATCCCTCCCCCACCCAGGGGCCCCTACGAGCAGTACTTC. Protein product: CASTTIPPPPRGPYEQYF.

V gene TRBV7-9 combines with J gene TRBJ1-3, with D uncertain. V lost 5 bases and J lost 4, with 15 bases in between. The CDR3 is made up of 15 amino acids. In germline, CDR1 is SEHNR, CDR2 FQNEAQ (reference sequence). CDR3 bases: TGTGCCAGCAGCGACACACCTTTTCGAGGAAACACCATATATTTT. Translated, it gives CASSDTPFRGNTIYF.

The genes are TRBV19 and TRBJ1-1, with D unclear. CDR1 is LNHDA, CDR2 SQIVND, per germline (reference sequence). V dropped 3 bases and J dropped 3 bases, with 8 bases sitting between them. The CDR3 covers 13 residues. The CDR3 loop is CASSIMRDTEAFF. CDR3 coding DNA: TGTGCCAGTAGTATTATGCGAGACACTGAAGCTTTCTTT.

The rearrangement uses TRBV27 and TRBJ2-1; 9 bases are shared with TRBD1. The CDR3 is 15 amino acids. Germline V gene lookup returns CDR1 MNHEY and CDR2 SMNVEV (reference sequence). J lost 4 bases, V lost 2 bases, and 3 bases had no gene match. The DNA of the CDR3 is TGTGCCAGCAGTTTACTCGGGACAGGGTACAATGAGCAGTTCTTC. It yields the protein CASSLLGTGYNEQFF.

There are a few counts of this clone. The chain uses TRBV29-1 and TRBJ2-7; the match to TRBD1 covers 10 bases. Per the germline V gene, CDR1 is SQVTM and CDR2 is ANQGSEA. CDR3 size: 13 residues. V dropped 6 bases and J dropped 5; count of bases not matched to a gene: 7. The CDR3 DNA sequence: TGCAGCGTGGTGGGACAGGGGATCCACGAGCAGTACTTC. Translated: CSVVGQGIHEQYF.

The chain recombines TRBV5-1 with TRBJ2-7, with a weak D call TRBD1 (6 bases). Germline loops: CDR1 SGHRS, CDR2 YFSETQ. V lost 0 bases to trimming and J lost 0 bases, with 16 bases between them. This CDR3 region has 17 residues. In nucleotides, the CDR3 is TGCGCCAGCAGCTTGGACCCGAACAGGGTGAGCTCCTACGAGCAGTACTTC. Amino acids: CASSLDPNRVSSYEQYF.

CDR3 loop: CASSPQQAVTEAFF. In nucleotides, the CDR3 is TGCGCCAGCAGCCCCCAACAGGCGGTCACTGAAGCTTTCTTT. The chain uses TRBV5-1 and TRBJ1-1, with D possibly matching TRBD1 (5 bases). Germline V gene data show CDR1 as SGHRS and CDR2 as YFSETQ. This CDR3 comprises 14 residues. With 4 bases removed from V and 4 bases from J, the gap between germline ends came to 14 bases.

V gene TRBV6-5 combines with J gene TRBJ2-1; a possible D gene is TRBD2 (7 bases). Looked up from germline, CDR1 is MNHEY and CDR2 is SVGAGI. The CDR3 runs 13 residues. V was trimmed by 6 bases and J by 13 bases, leaving 19 bases between them. For the CDR3, the DNA is TGTGCCAGCAGAAACAGGGAGGGTGCATACCAGTTCTTC. Protein sequence: CASRNREGAYQFF.

This clone was picked up one time. Here the CDR3 reads CASSPRTGRNTEAFF. The CDR3 DNA reads TGCGCCAGCAGCCCTCGGACAGGGCGGAACACTGAAGCTTTCTTT. J is TRBJ1-1 and V is TRBV5-1; 8 bases map to TRBD1. The CDR3 has 15 residues. Germline CDR1 SGHRS, CDR2 YFSETQ. The V segment lost 4 bases and the J segment 1 base; nucleotides outside the gene matches: 6.

The V call is TRBV19, the J call TRBJ1-5; no reliable D call. The CDR3 extends over 15 amino acids. Germline loops: CDR1 LNHDA, CDR2 SQIVND (reference sequence). Trimming pared 5 bases from V and 4 bases from J, leaving 15 bases between. The CDR3 spells CASSRSGGLNQPQHF. DNA of the CDR3: TGTGCCAGTAGTCGGTCGGGAGGACTAAATCAGCCCCAGCATTTT.

The V and J genes are TRBV5-1 and TRBJ1-2; the D is unclear. The CDR3 length is 14 residues. Trimming took 0 bases from V and 5 from J, leaving 11 bases between them. Germline-derived CDR1 and CDR2 are SGHRS and YFSETQ. Written as DNA, the CDR3 is TGCGCCAGCAGCTTGGGGGCAGGCTTATATGGCTACACCTTC. It encodes CASSLGAGLYGYTF.

The chain recombines TRBV19 with TRBJ2-7, with 9 bases lining up with TRBD1. CDR1 and CDR2 from the germline V gene are LNHDA and SQIVND (reference sequence). The CDR3 runs 14 residues. V lost 4 bases to trimming and J lost 9 bases; unmatched junction nucleotides: 10. CDR3 coding DNA: TGTGCCAGTAGTACGTCGGACAGGGGCTATGGGCAGTACTTC. Its protein is CASSTSDRGYGQYF.

The genes are TRBV19 and TRBJ1-2; perhaps TRBD1 as D (6 bases). The V and J ends lost 5 bases and 3 bases respectively, with 13 bases between them. The CDR3 totals 14 residues. Germline CDR1 reads LNHDA; CDR2 reads SQIVND (reference sequence). As DNA, the CDR3 is TGTGCCAGTAGTGCCCAGGGGTTTTACTATGGCTACACCTTC. Translation: CASSAQGFYYGYTF.

The chain carries TRBV7-9 and TRBJ2-2, with a possible D match to TRBD2 (6 bases). CDR3 size: 13 residues. Germline loops: CDR1 SEHNR, CDR2 FQNEAQ (reference sequence). The germline V and J ends were trimmed by 6 bases and 3 bases, with 8 bases remaining between them. The CDR3 nucleotides read TGTGCCAGCAGGGAGGGGTACACCGGGGAGCTGTTTTTT. Encoded protein: CASREGYTGELFF.

This clone was counted only a few times. This sequence joins TRBV11-2 and TRBJ1-5; 7 bases line up with TRBD1. The V gene end was trimmed by 4 bases and the J gene end by 6 bases; junction bases not matched to a gene: 6. The CDR3 spans 14 residues. Germline V gene lookup returns CDR1 SGHAT and CDR2 FQNNGV. The CDR3 region has the DNA TGTGCCAGCAGCTCCGGACAGGTAACTCAGCCCCAGCATTTT. Encoded protein: CASSSGQVTQPQHF.

The genes are TRBV27 and TRBJ2-2; 9 bases are shared with TRBD1. The length of the CDR3 is 16 residues. Germline trimming cut 5 bases from V and 4 bases from J; bases unmatched to any gene: 8. CDR1 is MNHEY and CDR2 is SMNVEV in the germline V gene (reference sequence). The CDR3 DNA is TGTGCCAGCAGTAATAACAGGGGGCGCGGCACCGGGGAGCTGTTTTTT. The encoded protein is CASSNNRGRGTGELFF.